The source of this TCR beta chain is a study of shared clonotypes between healthy human individuals. Study-wide findings and caveats: The authors sampled blood alone, and tissue repertoires likely differ.

From germline, CDR1 is MNHEY and CDR2 SMNVEV (reference sequence). V lost 3 bases and J lost 2, with 13 bases in between. The CDR3 is 16 amino acids. The assay was run at deep level. Genomic DNA of every subset was divided equally among multiple immunoSEQ plates. Original processing notes: Junction-only immunoSEQ data arrived without quality scores, meaning filtering differed. TCRdb keeps only in-frame clones here, not all; method: immunoSEQ multiplex PCR. V, J and clone size are those of that table, while D and trimming were read from the DNA. The table lists some 350,000 clones, approximately 74% of them singletons, with 10% in the top ten. As concerns this clone: Its specificity is unknown.

Material: memory CD4+ T cells sorted from blood. Subset here: CD45RA-negative fraction. The TCR sequence derives from a man aged 30 to 39 in good health. V gene TRBV27 combines with J gene TRBJ2-2, with a possible D match to TRBD1 (5 bases). The CDR3 DNA follows: TGTGCCAGCAGTTTCTCAGGGTGGAGAAACACCGGGGAGCTGTTTTTT. It translates to CASSFSGWRNTGELFF.